The subject of this entry is one T cell receptor (beta chain). What it binds is not known. CDR3 length: 15 residues. The V gene lost 3 bases and the J gene lost 0 bases, with 9 bases spanning the gap. Germline-derived CDR1 and CDR2 are MDHEN and SYDVKM. This specimen comes from a study of T cell responses to AZD1222 COVID-19 vaccine. Points from the study as a whole: The study identified only six AZD1222 recipients as seropositive at baseline. The peak T cell response came first, and repertoires were sampled only after it. Clonal diversity was possibly underestimated, and white British individuals and females predominated among donors.

Sequencing was performed with immunoSEQ multiplex PCR; in TCRdb, only in-frame clones are kept and a portion is missing. Here the sample spans about 100,000 clones, roughly 90% being singletons. The chain is built from TRBV28 and TRBJ1-5; D uncertain. The TCR comes from an adult in good health. The starting material was peripheral blood, obtained on day 0 of AZD1222 vaccination. Written as DNA, the CDR3 is TGTGCCAGCAGTTTCGGGTACACTAGCAATCAGCCCCAGCATTTT. It encodes CASSFGYTSNQPQHF.